The present entry profiles one T cell receptor beta chain with its context. Clones were sequenced by immunoSEQ multiplex PCR, and TCRdb holds only the in-frame ones, with some missing. Of about 59,000 clones listed, roughly 94% are singletons. Germline values: CDR1 SGHTA, CDR2 FQGTGA. The CDR3 consists of 15 residues. V was pared by 2 bases and J by 6 bases, with 3 bases of the junction left unmatched. The data are from a study of T cell changes during pregnancy in multiple sclerosis. The sequencing used CD8+ T cells from peripheral blood mononuclear cells, collected after pregnancy. V usage is TRBV7-3 and J usage is TRBJ2-3; TRBD2 agrees at 12 bases. This receptor was obtained from a female donor with multiple sclerosis, enrolled in a pregnancy study. CDR3 sequence reads: CASSLGLAGMDTQYF. The CDR3 DNA sequence: TGTGCCAGCAGCTTAGGACTAGCGGGGATGGATACGCAGTATTTT.